Each of the 26 T cell receptor beta chains below was sequenced from the same sample in a study of CD8 T cells in Susac syndrome (dated 2019 in TCRdb). Preparation of the library involved the immunoSEQ multiplex PCR assay. RNA was extracted with the RNeasy kit and about 0.5 to 1 ug was reverse transcribed using random hexamers. TCRdb trimmed public reads at Q25 via fastp, called clones via MiXCR and kept in-frame beta chains. Each CDR3 protein gets just one entry, which takes the most common genes and DNA from the rows behind it. Recorded for this sample are tens of thousands of distinct CDR3 sequences; just under 95% of them occurred a single time. The top ten clonotypes cover over 0.3% of the sample. The sample comprised CD4+ T cells from PBMCs. These receptors originate from a human donor with Susac syndrome.

The V call is TRBV29-1, the J call TRBJ1-6; tentatively, D is TRBD1 (5 bases). Germline assignment: CDR1 SQVTM and CDR2 ANQGSEA. Trimming shortened V by 1 base and J by 6 bases, and 7 bases separated the two germline ends. The CDR3 extends over 13 amino acids. As DNA, the CDR3 is TGCAGCGTTGAAGTAGGGGTTAATTCACCCCTCCACTTT. It yields the protein CSVEVGVNSPLHF. Filled out from reference TRBV29-1 and TRBJ1-6, the complete variable domain reads SAVISQKPSRDICQRGTSLTIQCQVDSQVTMMFWYRQQPGQSLTLIATANQGSEATYESGFVIDKFPISRPNLTFSTLTVSNMSPEDSSIYLCSVEVGVNSPLHFGNGTRLTVT.

This rearrangement joins TRBV6-5 to TRBJ2-1; D call uncertain. V shed 2 bases and J shed 9 bases, with 8 bases lying between them. The germline gives CDR1 MNHEY, CDR2 SVGAGI. The CDR3 extends over 12 amino acids. The CDR3 nucleotides are TGTGCCAGCAGTTACGGGCGAATTGAGCAGTTCTTC. It yields the protein CASSYGRIEQFF.

This sequence joins TRBV25-1 and TRBJ2-3; D is unclear. Germline V lookup: CDR1 MGHDK, CDR2 SYGVNS. The V end lost 2 bases, the J end lost 2 bases, and 14 bases lay between the germline ends. The CDR3 is 16 amino acids. The CDR3 reads CASSEGLGPITDTQYF. Written as DNA, the CDR3 is TGTGCCAGCAGTGAAGGCCTCGGACCAATCACAGATACGCAGTATTTT.

This chain joins TRBV11-2 and TRBJ2-7, with D uncertain. The CDR3 covers 12 residues. Germline CDR1 and CDR2: SGHAT and FQNNGV. Trimming left V 5 bases short and J 4 bases short, with 9 bases between. The CDR3 spells CASSATFYEQYF. The CDR3 nucleotides are TGTGCCAGCAGCGCGACCTTTTACGAGCAGTACTTC. The full variable domain, rest sourced from reference TRBV11-2 and TRBJ2-7, is EAGVAQSPRYKIIEKRQSVAFWCNPISGHATLYWYQQILGQGPKLLIQFQNNGVVDDSQLPKDRFSAERLKGVDSTLKIQPAKLEDSAVYLCASSATFYEQYFGPGTRLTVT.

This chain connects TRBV5-1 to TRBJ2-1; the match to TRBD2 covers 13 bases. The CDR3 extends over 15 amino acids. Germline loops: CDR1 SGHRS, CDR2 YFSETQ. The junction had 6 bases not matched to a gene; V was cut back by 2 bases and J by 10 bases. CDR3 nucleotide sequence: TGCGCCAGCAGCTTCGATTCGACTAGCGGGGGGGAGCAGTTCTTC. It translates to CASSFDSTSGGEQFF.

This chain links TRBV7-9 with TRBJ2-1; D may be TRBD2 (5 bases). Trimming removed 2 bases from V and 9 bases from J, with 14 bases in between. The CDR3 consists of 14 residues. Per germline, CDR1 SEHNR and CDR2 FQNEAQ (reference sequence). The CDR3 DNA reads TGTGCCAGCAGCTTAAGAAAGCGAGGGCTTGAGCAGTTCTTC. The encoded protein is CASSLRKRGLEQFF.

This sequence joins TRBV29-1 and TRBJ2-3; D is ambiguous. Per germline, CDR1 SQVTM and CDR2 ANQGSEA. V gave up 4 bases and J gave up 2 bases, with 4 bases separating them. This CDR3 is built from 11 residues. Here the CDR3 reads CSVADTDTQYF. DNA of the CDR3: TGCAGCGTTGCCGACACAGATACGCAGTATTTT.

The rearrangement uses TRBV24-1 and TRBJ2-1; D is unresolved. V lost 3 bases, J lost 5 bases, and 13 bases lay in between. CDR1 KGHDR and CDR2 SFDVKD come from the germline V gene. This CDR3 spans 15 amino acids. In nucleotides, the CDR3 is TGTGCCACCAGTGATGGTTTGGGCACCAACAATGAGCAGTTCTTC. Its protein product is CATSDGLGTNNEQFF.

The chain is built from TRBV5-1 and TRBJ1-2, with a possible D match to TRBD1 (6 bases). The germline V gene has CDR1 SGHRS and CDR2 YFSETQ. This CDR3 has 12 residues. Trimming stripped 2 bases from V and 8 bases from J, with 10 bases between. The CDR3 region is CASSLQGVGYTF. Here the CDR3 DNA reads TGCGCCAGCAGCTTACAGGGAGTCGGCTACACCTTC.

The count of this clonotype is one. This chain connects TRBV4-2 to TRBJ2-2; D gene ambiguous. This CDR3 has 15 residues. The V and J ends lost 1 base and 6 bases respectively, with 12 bases between them. Germline CDR1 and CDR2: LGHNA and YNFKEQ. The CDR3 here is CASSQVGSSPGELFF. CDR3 in DNA: TGTGCCAGCAGCCAAGTCGGTAGCTCCCCCGGGGAGCTGTTTTTT.

This chain joins TRBV20-1 and TRBJ2-5; 7 bases align to TRBD1. Trimming took 0 bases from V and 2 from J; bases not matched to a gene: 6. Germline V gene data show CDR1 as DFQATT and CDR2 as SNEGSKA (reference sequence). The CDR3 has 15 amino acids. The CDR3 DNA reads TGCAGTGCTAGAGATCCGGGCAGGGGGCAAGAGACCCAGTACTTC. Translated: CSARDPGRGQETQYF.

V usage is TRBV21-1 and J usage is TRBJ1-6; the table's TRBD1 call for D was not verified on the DNA. TRBV21-1 is a pseudogene locus. This CDR3 is 15 amino acids long. CDR3 DNA: TGTGCCAGCAGACACAAACAGGTGGTGAAGTCACCCCTCCACTTT. Its protein is CASRHKQVVKSPLHF.

The V and J genes are TRBV3-1 and TRBJ1-1, with no clear D. From germline, CDR1 is LGHDT and CDR2 YNNKEL (reference sequence). The CDR3 is 14 amino acids. Trimming shortened V by 4 bases and J by 2 bases, and 11 bases separated the two germline ends. The CDR3 nucleotides are TGTGCCAGCAGCCTCGTCCCGACAAACACTGAAGCTTTCTTT. Its protein product is CASSLVPTNTEAFF.

The CDR3 is CASWPGGNQPQHF. The CDR3 DNA reads as TGTGCCAGCTGGCCGGGAGGCAATCAGCCCCAGCATTTT. The chain couples TRBV6-5 to TRBJ1-5, with no clear D. The germline CDR1 and CDR2 sequences are MNHEY and SVGAGI. This CDR3 contains 13 residues. V lost 8 bases and J 2 bases, leaving 10 bases between the germline ends.

The chain has TRBV5-1 and TRBJ2-7; 9 nucleotides line up with TRBD1. This CDR3 comprises 15 residues. V lost 2 bases to trimming and J lost 7 bases; unmatched junction nucleotides: 10. The germline gives CDR1 SGHRS, CDR2 YFSETQ. The CDR3 coding sequence is TGCGCCAGCAGCTTCACCGGGACAGGGCGGGAAGAGCAGTACTTC. Residues: CASSFTGTGREEQYF.

The rearrangement joins TRBV6-6 to TRBJ2-5; 8 bases align to TRBD1. From germline, CDR1 is MNHNY and CDR2 SVGAGI (reference sequence). With V trimmed by 4 bases and J by 7 bases, 2 bases remained unmatched. The CDR3 has 12 residues. The CDR3 region is CASSFDRGTQYF. For the CDR3, the DNA is TGTGCCAGCAGTTTCGACAGGGGGACCCAGTACTTC.

The rearrangement uses TRBV18 and TRBJ2-1; D gene uncertain. The germline V gene encodes CDR1 KGHSH and CDR2 LQKENI. Trimming cost V 2 bases and J 6 bases, with 2 bases left between them. The length of the CDR3 is 11 residues. CDR3 loop: CASSPGNEQFF. The CDR3 DNA sequence: TGTGCCAGCTCACCAGGCAATGAGCAGTTCTTC.

The chain recombines TRBV4-3 with TRBJ2-5; TRBD2 aligns across 12 bases. The CDR3 sequence is 16 residues long. After removal of 0 bases from V and 4 bases from J, the junction contained 3 bases not matched to a gene. CDR1 and CDR2 from the germline V gene are LGHNA and YSLEER. This chain's CDR3 is CASSQDKLAGGETQYF. Here the CDR3 DNA reads TGCGCCAGCAGCCAAGATAAACTAGCGGGGGGAGAGACCCAGTACTTC.

This chain uses TRBV9 with TRBJ1-1; no reliable D call. Germline assignment: CDR1 SGDLS and CDR2 YYNGEE. The CDR3 runs to 15 residues. Trimming took off 3 bases at V and 1 base at J, with 13 bases between the two ends. The CDR3 is CASSDTGNRNTEAFF. The CDR3 bases are TGTGCCAGCAGCGACACGGGCAACCGGAACACTGAAGCTTTCTTT.

The CDR3 region is CASSVAGAHEQYF. The CDR3 nucleotides are TGTGCCAGCAGCGTAGCAGGGGCCCACGAGCAGTACTTC. The chain joins TRBV9 to TRBJ2-7, with a possible D match to TRBD1 (6 bases). The CDR3 covers 13 residues. The germline gives CDR1 SGDLS, CDR2 YYNGEE. V lost 0 bases to trimming and J lost 5 bases, with 9 bases between them.

The chain employs TRBV9 and TRBJ1-1; D remains unclear. The CDR3 is 12 residues long. Trimming took off 3 bases at V and 4 bases at J, with 7 bases between the two ends. The germline CDR1 and CDR2 sequences are SGDLS and YYNGEE. The CDR3 DNA is TGTGCCAGCAGCGAAGGTGGCACTGAAGCTTTCTTT. Translated, it gives CASSEGGTEAFF.

V and J are TRBV7-2 and TRBJ1-1; maybe TRBD1 (6 bases). CDR1 SGHTA and CDR2 FQGNSA come from the germline V gene. This CDR3 contains 12 residues. The germline V and J ends were trimmed by 1 base and 8 bases, with 8 bases remaining between them. The CDR3 spells CASSLGGQEAFF. The CDR3 DNA sequence: TGTGCCAGCAGCTTAGGTGGACAGGAAGCTTTCTTT.

This sequence joins TRBV7-9 and TRBJ1-5, with D unresolved. The V gene lost 2 bases and the J gene lost 5 bases, with 4 bases spanning the gap. Germline CDR1 is SEHNR and CDR2 is FQNEAQ (reference sequence). The CDR3 consists of 12 residues. The CDR3, as DNA: TGTGCCAGCAGCTTAAAGGATCAGCCCCAGCATTTT. Translating gives CASSLKDQPQHF.

This clonotype was seen only once. V usage is TRBV15 and J usage is TRBJ2-5; D possibly corresponds to TRBD1 (6 bases). V was cut by 0 bases and J by 5 bases, with 13 bases left in between. Germline lookup yields CDR1 LNHNV and CDR2 YYDKDF (reference sequence). This CDR3 contains 15 residues. The CDR3 loop reads CATSRDSGEVETQYF. CDR3 coding DNA: TGTGCCACCAGCAGAGACTCAGGGGAAGTGGAGACCCAGTACTTC.

This chain uses TRBV12-3 or TRBV12-4 with TRBJ1-5, with a weak D call TRBD1 (6 bases). The length of the CDR3 is 15 residues. V lost 7 bases, J lost 4 bases, and 17 bases lay in between. The CDR3 here is CASKLRDTPNQPQHF. CDR3 nucleotides: TGTGCCAGCAAGCTCCGGGACACTCCTAATCAGCCCCAGCATTTT.

This clonotype was found a few times. The V call is TRBV7-9, the J call TRBJ1-1; unclear D gene. The germline V gene has CDR1 SEHNR and CDR2 FQNEAQ (reference sequence). V was shortened by 3 bases and J by 3 bases, with 8 bases between the two germline ends. The CDR3 is made up of 13 amino acids. The CDR3 is CASSLQRDTEAFF. The CDR3, as DNA: TGTGCCAGCAGCTTGCAGAGGGACACTGAAGCTTTCTTT.